This T cell receptor (beta chain) was captured in a study of shared clonotypes between healthy human individuals. Study-level points and caveats: As a rule, naive subsets had a larger estimated richness than memory subsets. The expectation was that sequencing depth would affect clonotype sharing among donors. Some clonotypes were shared by all four sorted-subset donors, while others were not shared. The non-shared ones had lower generation probabilities than the shared ones.

For this clone: What it recognizes is unknown.

The assay was carried out at the deep level. The method was immunoSEQ multiplex PCR; TCRdb's version includes in-frame clones alone and lacks a portion of them. The data contain roughly 2.2 million clones, under 95% of them singletons. The CDR3 has 14 amino acids. The V gene's germline CDR1 is MNHEY and CDR2 SVGAGI. Deletions cut 7 bases from V and 3 bases from J, with 13 bases between. This sequence originates from a man younger than 35 in good health. Some clones in this sample may be carry-over from other donors' samples. V usage is TRBV6-5 and J usage is TRBJ1-5; D ambiguous. Material for sequencing was naive CD4+ T cells from PBMCs. Subset given: CD45RA+ positively selected. The CDR3 protein is CASTLDWNNQPQHF. In DNA form, the CDR3 reads TGTGCCAGCACGCTAGACTGGAACAATCAGCCCCAGCATTTT.